This is a list of T cell receptor beta chains from one sample in a study of blood T cells in healthy people across ages. MiXCR, run by TCRdb on the 5' RACE reads, gives a single entry per CDR3 protein. The sample comprises 920,000 or so distinct CDR3 sequences, roughly 45% of which are singletons, and 15% to 20% rests with the top ten. The material sequenced was blood. Source of these receptors: a woman in her fifties or sixties in good health. Both conserved end residues are part of each CDR3. The D gene is left open where the match is weak.

V gene	J gene	D gene	CDR3 protein
TRBV20-1	TRBJ2-7	-	CSATLGQGWASGRVLGYEQYF
TRBV20-1	TRBJ2-3	TRBD2	CSAETGTSGRGDTQYF
TRBV20-1	TRBJ2-1	-	CSARGSLLPTNEQFF
TRBV12-3/TRBV12-4	TRBJ1-5	TRBD1	CASSQGQGSQPQHF
TRBV5-1	TRBJ2-3	TRBD2	CARIAGSADTQYF
TRBV20-1	TRBJ2-1	TRBD1	CSAIDRGRMDEQFF
TRBV5-1	TRBJ1-1	-	CASTLGRGRTEAFF
TRBV5-1	TRBJ2-1	TRBD2	CASSLVSGGRGFNVQFF
TRBV20-1	TRBJ2-1	TRBD2	CSARDYSGSSYNEQFF
TRBV4-1	TRBJ1-5	-	CASSHLQGGGNQPQHF